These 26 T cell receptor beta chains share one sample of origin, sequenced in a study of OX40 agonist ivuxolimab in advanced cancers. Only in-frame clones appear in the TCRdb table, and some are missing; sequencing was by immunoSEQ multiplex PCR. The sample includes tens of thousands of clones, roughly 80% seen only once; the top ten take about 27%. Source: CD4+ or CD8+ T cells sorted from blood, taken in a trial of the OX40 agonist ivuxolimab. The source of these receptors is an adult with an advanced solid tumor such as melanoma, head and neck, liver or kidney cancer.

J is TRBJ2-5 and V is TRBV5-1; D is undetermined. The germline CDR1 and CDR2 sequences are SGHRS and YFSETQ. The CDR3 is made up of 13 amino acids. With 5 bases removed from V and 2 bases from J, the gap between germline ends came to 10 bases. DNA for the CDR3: TGCGCCAGCAGTCGGGTCGTTCAAGAGACCCAGTACTTC. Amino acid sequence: CASSRVVQETQYF. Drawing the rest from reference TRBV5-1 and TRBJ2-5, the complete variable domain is KAGVTQTPRYLIKTRGQQVTLSCSPISGHRSVSWYQQTPGQGLQFLFEYFSETQRNKGNFPGRFSGRQFSNSRSEMNVSTLELGDSALYLCASSRVVQETQYFGPGTRLLVL.

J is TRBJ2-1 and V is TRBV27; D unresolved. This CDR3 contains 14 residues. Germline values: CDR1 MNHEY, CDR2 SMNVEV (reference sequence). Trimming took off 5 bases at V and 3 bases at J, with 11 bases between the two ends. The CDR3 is CASSPRSNYNEQFF. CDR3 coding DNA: TGTGCCAGCAGTCCCCGATCAAACTACAATGAGCAGTTCTTC.

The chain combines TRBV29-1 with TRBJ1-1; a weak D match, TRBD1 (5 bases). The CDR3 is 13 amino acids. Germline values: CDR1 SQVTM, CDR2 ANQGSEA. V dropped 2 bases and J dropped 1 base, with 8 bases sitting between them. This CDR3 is CSVENGQNTEAFF. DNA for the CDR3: TGCAGCGTTGAAAATGGACAGAACACTGAAGCTTTCTTT.

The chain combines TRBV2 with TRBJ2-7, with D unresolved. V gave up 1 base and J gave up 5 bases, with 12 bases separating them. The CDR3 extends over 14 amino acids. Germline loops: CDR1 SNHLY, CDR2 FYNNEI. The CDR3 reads CASSEEVWGNEQYF. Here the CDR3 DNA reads TGTGCCAGCAGTGAAGAGGTTTGGGGTAACGAGCAGTACTTC.

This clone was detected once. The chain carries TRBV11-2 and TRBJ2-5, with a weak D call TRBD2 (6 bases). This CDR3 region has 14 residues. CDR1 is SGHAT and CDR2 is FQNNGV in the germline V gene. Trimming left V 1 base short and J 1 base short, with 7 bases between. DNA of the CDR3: TGTGCCAGCAGCTTAGTCGGGGGCCAAGAGACCCAGTACTTC. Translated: CASSLVGGQETQYF.

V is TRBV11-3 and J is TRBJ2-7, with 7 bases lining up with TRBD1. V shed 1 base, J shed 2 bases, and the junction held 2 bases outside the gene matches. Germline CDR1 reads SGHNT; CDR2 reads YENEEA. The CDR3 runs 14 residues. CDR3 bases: TGTGCCAGCAGCTTAGGGACAGGCCCCTACGAGCAGTACTTC. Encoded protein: CASSLGTGPYEQYF.

In nucleotides, the CDR3 is TGTGCCACCAGCAGAGAGAACGGAGGGGGAGAGGAGACCCAGTACTTC. Amino acid sequence: CATSRENGGGEETQYF. The chain couples TRBV15 to TRBJ2-5, with D tentatively TRBD1 or TRBD2 (6 bases each). This CDR3 region has 16 residues. Germline values: CDR1 LNHNV, CDR2 YYDKDF (reference sequence). The germline V and J ends were trimmed by 0 bases and 5 bases, with 16 bases remaining between them.

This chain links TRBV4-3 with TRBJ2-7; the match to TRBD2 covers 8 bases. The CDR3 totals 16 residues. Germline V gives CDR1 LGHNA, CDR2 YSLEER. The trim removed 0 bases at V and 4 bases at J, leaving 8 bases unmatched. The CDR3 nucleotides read TGCGCCAGCAGCCAAGATCGCCTAGCGGGCTCTTACGAGCAGTACTTC. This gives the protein CASSQDRLAGSYEQYF.

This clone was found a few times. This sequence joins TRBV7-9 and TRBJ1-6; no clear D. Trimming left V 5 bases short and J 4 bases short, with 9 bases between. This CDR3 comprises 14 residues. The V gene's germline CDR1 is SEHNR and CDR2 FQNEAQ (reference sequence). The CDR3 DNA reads TGTGCCAGCAGCCCAGCCAGTTATAATTCACCCCTCCACTTT. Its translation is CASSPASYNSPLHF.

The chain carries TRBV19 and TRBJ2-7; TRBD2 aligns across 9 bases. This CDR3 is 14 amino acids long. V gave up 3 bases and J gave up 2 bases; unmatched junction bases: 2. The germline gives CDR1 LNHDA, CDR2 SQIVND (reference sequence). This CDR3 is CASSILAGTYEQYF. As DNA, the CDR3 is TGTGCCAGTAGTATTCTAGCGGGAACCTACGAGCAGTACTTC.

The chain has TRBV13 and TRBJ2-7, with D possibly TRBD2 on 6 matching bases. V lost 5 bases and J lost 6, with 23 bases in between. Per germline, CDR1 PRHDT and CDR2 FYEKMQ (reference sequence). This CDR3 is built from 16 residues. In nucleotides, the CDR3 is TGTGCCAGCAGCCCCCAGAGTGCGGCGGGGCGCTCCGAGCAGTACTTC. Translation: CASSPQSAAGRSEQYF.

CDR3 loop: CAISESLNTEAFF. CDR3 in DNA: TGTGCCATCAGTGAGTCTCTGAACACTGAAGCTTTCTTT. The rearrangement uses TRBV10-3 and TRBJ1-1; no firm D call. Germline assignment: CDR1 ENHRY and CDR2 SYGVKD. The CDR3 has 13 amino acids. Trimming shortened V by 0 bases and J by 0 bases, and 2 bases separated the two germline ends.

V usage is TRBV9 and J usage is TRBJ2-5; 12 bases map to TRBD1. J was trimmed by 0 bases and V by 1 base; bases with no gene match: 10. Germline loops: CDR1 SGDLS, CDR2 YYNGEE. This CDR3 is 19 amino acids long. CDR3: CASSVRDWGQGANQETQYF. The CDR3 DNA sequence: TGTGCCAGCAGCGTAAGAGATTGGGGACAGGGGGCGAACCAAGAGACCCAGTACTTC.

The CDR3 DNA follows: TGTGCCAGCAGCTACCCTGGACGGGTGGACACTGAAGCTTTCTTT. The encoded protein is CASSYPGRVDTEAFF. The J gene is TRBJ1-1, the V gene TRBV7-9; no clear D. The germline V gene encodes CDR1 SEHNR and CDR2 FQNEAQ (reference sequence). This CDR3 has 15 amino acids. V was cut by 4 bases and J by 3 bases, with 15 bases left in between.

The CDR3 protein is CASRPLGGQAHEQYF. The CDR3 DNA reads as TGTGCCAGTAGACCCTTAGGAGGACAGGCCCACGAGCAGTACTTC. This sequence joins TRBV19 and TRBJ2-7, with 7 positions matching TRBD1. The germline CDR1 and CDR2 sequences are LNHDA and SQIVND (reference sequence). Trimming removed 6 bases from V and 5 bases from J; junction bases left unmatched: 13. CDR3 length: 15 amino acids.

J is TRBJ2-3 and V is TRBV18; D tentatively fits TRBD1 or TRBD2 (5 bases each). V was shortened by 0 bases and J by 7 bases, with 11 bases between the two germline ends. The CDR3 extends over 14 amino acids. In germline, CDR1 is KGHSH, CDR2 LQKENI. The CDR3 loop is CASSPPLGGNTQYF. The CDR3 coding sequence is TGTGCCAGCTCACCACCGCTTGGGGGTAATACGCAGTATTTT.

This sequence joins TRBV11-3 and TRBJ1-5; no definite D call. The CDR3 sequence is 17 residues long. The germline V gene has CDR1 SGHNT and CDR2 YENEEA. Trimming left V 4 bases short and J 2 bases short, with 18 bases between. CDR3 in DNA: TGTGCCAGCAGCTCCCGGGGTGGATGGAAAGGCAATCAGCCCCAGCATTTT. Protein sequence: CASSSRGGWKGNQPQHF.

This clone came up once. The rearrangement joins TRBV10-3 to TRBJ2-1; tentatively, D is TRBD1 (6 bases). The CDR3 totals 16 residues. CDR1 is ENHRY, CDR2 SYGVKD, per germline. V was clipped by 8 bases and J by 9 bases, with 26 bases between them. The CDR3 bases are TGTGCCATCCAAAGGGATGGACAGTCGAGCCGGAGTGAGCAGTTCTTC. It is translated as CAIQRDGQSSRSEQFF.

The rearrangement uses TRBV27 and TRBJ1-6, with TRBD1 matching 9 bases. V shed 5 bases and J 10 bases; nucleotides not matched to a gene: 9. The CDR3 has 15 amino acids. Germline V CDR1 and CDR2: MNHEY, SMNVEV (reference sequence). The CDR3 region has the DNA TGTGCCAGCAGTCTTCCGACAGGGGGTTGGTCACCCCTCCACTTT. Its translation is CASSLPTGGWSPLHF.

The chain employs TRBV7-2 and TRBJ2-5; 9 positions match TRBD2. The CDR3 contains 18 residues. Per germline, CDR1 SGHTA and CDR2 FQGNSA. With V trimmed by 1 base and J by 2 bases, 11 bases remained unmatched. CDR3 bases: TGTGCCAGCAGCTTAGTTGTCCTAACTAGCGGGCCACAAGAGACCCAGTACTTC. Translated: CASSLVVLTSGPQETQYF.

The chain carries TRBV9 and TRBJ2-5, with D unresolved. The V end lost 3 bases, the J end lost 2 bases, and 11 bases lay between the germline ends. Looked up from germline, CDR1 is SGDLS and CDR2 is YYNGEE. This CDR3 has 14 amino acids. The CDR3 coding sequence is TGTGCCAGCAGCGCTTGGACCGGACAAGAGACCCAGTACTTC. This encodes CASSAWTGQETQYF. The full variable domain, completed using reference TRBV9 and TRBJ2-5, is DSGVTQTPKHLITATGQRVTLRCSPRSGDLSVYWYQQSLDQGLQFLIQYYNGEERAKGNILERFSAQQFPDLHSELNLSSLELGDSALYFCASSAWTGQETQYFGPGTRLLVL.

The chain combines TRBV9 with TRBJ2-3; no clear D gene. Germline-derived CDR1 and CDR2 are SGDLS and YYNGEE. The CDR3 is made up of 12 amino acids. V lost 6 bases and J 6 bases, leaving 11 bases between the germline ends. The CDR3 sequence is CASNIIGDTQYF. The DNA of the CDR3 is TGTGCCAGCAACATTATTGGGGATACGCAGTATTTT.

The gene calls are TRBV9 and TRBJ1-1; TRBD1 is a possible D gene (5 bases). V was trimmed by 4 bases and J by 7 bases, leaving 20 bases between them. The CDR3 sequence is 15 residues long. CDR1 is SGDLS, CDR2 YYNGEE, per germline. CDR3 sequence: CASSPQGADLLEAFF. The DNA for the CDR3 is TGTGCCAGCAGCCCCCAAGGGGCAGACTTACTTGAAGCTTTCTTT.

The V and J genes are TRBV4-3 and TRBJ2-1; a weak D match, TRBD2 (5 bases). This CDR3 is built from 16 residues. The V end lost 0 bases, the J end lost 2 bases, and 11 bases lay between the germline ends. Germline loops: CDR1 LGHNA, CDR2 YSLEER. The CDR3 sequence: CASSQDFRGTYNEQFF. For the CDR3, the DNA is TGCGCCAGCAGCCAAGACTTTCGGGGAACCTACAATGAGCAGTTCTTC.

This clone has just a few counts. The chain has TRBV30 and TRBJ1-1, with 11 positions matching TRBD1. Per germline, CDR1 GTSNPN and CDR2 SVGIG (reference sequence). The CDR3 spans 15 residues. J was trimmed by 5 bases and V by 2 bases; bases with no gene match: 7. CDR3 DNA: TGTGCCTGGAGTCAACGGACAGGGGGCACGACTGAAGCTTTCTTT. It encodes CAWSQRTGGTTEAFF.

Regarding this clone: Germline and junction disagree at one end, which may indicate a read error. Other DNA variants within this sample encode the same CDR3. This chain's CDR3 is CASSLGVNTEAFF. CDR3 in DNA: TGTGCTAGCAGCTTGGGGGTGAACACTGAAGCTTTCTTT. The rearrangement joins TRBV11-2 to TRBJ1-1, with D perhaps TRBD1 (5 bases). The CDR3 contains 13 residues. Germline V CDR1 and CDR2: SGHAT, FQNNGV.